This T cell receptor (beta chain) was profiled in a study of blood T cells in healthy people across ages. Whole-study context: About one barcoded beta molecule per two T cells was captured by template switching.

This CDR3 contains 19 residues. Trimming cost V 0 bases and J 4 bases, with 20 bases left between them. CDR1 and CDR2 from the germline V gene are SGDLS and YYNGEE. A sample-barcoded 5' primer and a J-beta primer mix were used in a second PCR of roughly 6 to 11 cycles. No fewer than 3 million CDR3-containing paired-end reads came from each sample. TCRdb passed the 5' RACE reads through MiXCR, listing each CDR3 protein once. The sample lists about 1.8 million distinct CDR3 sequences, roughly 49% occurring once. This sequence was found in a woman in her thirties or forties in good health. Source material: blood. This chain connects TRBV9 to TRBJ2-6; tentatively, D is TRBD1 or TRBD2 (5 bases each). CDR3 in amino acids: CASSVATFGQGAGANVLTF. The DNA for the CDR3 is TGTGCCAGCAGCGTAGCTACGTTCGGGCAGGGAGCCGGGGCCAACGTCCTGACTTTC.